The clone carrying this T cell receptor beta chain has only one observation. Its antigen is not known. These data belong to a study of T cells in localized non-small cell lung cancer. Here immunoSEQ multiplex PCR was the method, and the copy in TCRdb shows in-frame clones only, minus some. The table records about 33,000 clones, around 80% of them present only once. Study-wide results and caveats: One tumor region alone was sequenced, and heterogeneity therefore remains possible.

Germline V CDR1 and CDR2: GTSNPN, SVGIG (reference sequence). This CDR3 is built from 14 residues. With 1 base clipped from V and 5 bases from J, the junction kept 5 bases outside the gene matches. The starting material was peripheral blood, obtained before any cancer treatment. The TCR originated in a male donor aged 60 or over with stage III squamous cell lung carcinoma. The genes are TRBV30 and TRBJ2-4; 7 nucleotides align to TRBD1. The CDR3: CAWSGSGTENIQYF. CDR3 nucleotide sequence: TGTGCCTGGAGTGGCTCCGGGACAGAAAACATTCAGTACTTC.